This T cell receptor (beta chain) came from a study of beta chain features in type 1 diabetes. Findings of the study overall: Shortening that was moderate but significant affected the TCRB CDR3s of Type 1 diabetes patients in all four CD4+ subsets.

With respect to this clone: Its antigen is as yet unknown.

Central memory, naive, regulatory and stem cell-like memory CD4+ cells were sorted by CD45RO/CCR7/CD25/CD127/CD95/CD27. Reverse transcription of all isolated RNA meant that expressed TCRB transcripts were sequenced. The repertoire was sequenced with immunoSEQ multiplex PCR; TCRdb's copy has only in-frame clones and lacks some. This sample yields 500,000 to 850,000 clones, of which around 15% are seen a single time; 0.03% to 0.04% belongs to the top ten. The TCR comes from a man between 18 and 29 years old with type 1 diabetes. The sequencing sample was made of naive CD4+ T cells from blood.

CDR3 amino acids: CASSVVGGPTGELFF. The CDR3 region has the DNA TGTGCCAGCAGCGTAGTGGGGGGGCCCACCGGGGAGCTGTTTTTT. The chain has TRBV9 and TRBJ2-2, with D perhaps TRBD2 (7 bases). The V end lost 0 bases, the J end lost 4 bases, and 10 bases lay between the germline ends. This CDR3 has 15 residues. Per germline, CDR1 SGDLS and CDR2 YYNGEE.